This T cell receptor beta chain is drawn from a study of blood T cell repertoires in COVID-19. Study details: Samples came from the United States, Italy and Spain, spanning acute and convalescent COVID-19. The cDNA or gDNA used as material had been derived from T cells, B-cell-depleted T cells, or PBMCs.

Per the study methods: Amplification of reference gene primers was used by the study to estimate nucleated cell counts. The repertoire was sequenced with immunoSEQ multiplex PCR; TCRdb's copy has only in-frame clones and lacks some. V and J calls and clone size come straight from that table; D and trimming were deduced from the DNA. The data show approximately 94,000 clones, approximately 90% seen once. The receptor was derived from a woman aged 80 or over with active COVID-19. Sample: peripheral blood.

DNA for the CDR3: TGTGCCAGCAGCTTAGGGCGGGCAGATACGCAGTATTTT. This sequence encodes CASSLGRADTQYF. V and J are TRBV7-8 and TRBJ2-3; a possible D gene is TRBD2 (5 bases). Germline CDR1 SGHVS, CDR2 FQNEAQ. The CDR3 totals 13 residues. The V gene lost 1 base and the J gene lost 4 bases, with 6 bases spanning the gap.